The 2 T cell receptor beta chains in this list originate from one sample, sequenced in a study of blood T cell repertoires in COVID-19 (dated by TCRdb to the early 2020s). The method behind the library was the immunoSEQ multiplex PCR assay. The table comes from immuneACCESS by way of TCRdb, which keeps in-frame sequences with V and J called. Part of the clones is missing from these tables; in studies checked, under half for an unresolved V gene and the rest for unknown reasons. This sample gives 30,000 to 40,000 clones in total; approximately 88% of them show up just once. More than 13% of the sample comes from the top ten. Sequenced input: peripheral blood. These receptor sequences come from a man aged 55 to 70 with active COVID-19.

This chain uses TRBV7-2 with TRBJ1-3; D is ambiguous. Per germline, CDR1 SGHTA and CDR2 FQGNSA. The CDR3 totals 14 residues. Trimming pared 1 base from V and 4 bases from J, leaving 8 bases between. The DNA of the CDR3 is TGTGCCAGCAGCTTAGGCATTAGCGGAAACACCATATATTTT. Its protein is CASSLGISGNTIYF.

V gene TRBV2 combines with J gene TRBJ2-2; 7 bases are a match to TRBD1. The trim removed 6 bases at V and 0 bases at J, leaving 4 bases unmatched. The CDR3 totals 15 residues. CDR1 is SNHLY, CDR2 FYNNEI, per germline. In DNA form, the CDR3 reads TGTGCCAGCAGCCGGGACAGCGCGAACACCGGGGAGCTGTTTTTT. It encodes CASSRDSANTGELFF.